These 2 T cell receptor beta chains originate from one sample sequenced in a study of blood T cell repertoires in COVID-19. TCRdb keeps only in-frame clones here, not all; method: immunoSEQ multiplex PCR. The top ten hold roughly 14% of the sample, which has about 99,000 clones, 85% to 90% seen once. The sample comprised peripheral blood. All receptors come from a man between 50 and 59 years old with acute or convalescent COVID-19.

The gene calls are TRBV12-3 or TRBV12-4 and TRBJ2-2; D is unclear. V was pared by 3 bases and J by 8 bases, with 4 bases between. CDR3 length: 11 amino acids. The CDR3 DNA follows: TGTGCCAGCAGTTTCAGGGGGGAGCTGTTTTTT. Protein sequence: CASSFRGELFF.

The rearrangement joins TRBV27 to TRBJ2-1; 11 bases line up with TRBD2. J lost 6 bases, V lost 2 bases, and 6 bases had no gene match. The CDR3 extends over 16 amino acids. The V gene's germline CDR1 is MNHEY and CDR2 SMNVEV (reference sequence). The CDR3 DNA reads TGTGCCAGCAGTTTAATGGGTAGCGGGAGGGCCAATGAGCAGTTCTTC. Its protein is CASSLMGSGRANEQFF.